What follows are 20 T cell receptor beta chains derived from one specimen sequenced in a study of CD8 T cells in Susac syndrome. cDNA came from roughly 0.47 to 1 ug RNA primed by random hexamers. TCRdb called the immunoSEQ multiplex PCR reads again in MiXCR, with one record for every CDR3 protein. The data hold some 130,000 distinct CDR3 sequences, with around 80% observed a single time. Sequenced material: CD8+ T cells from PBMCs. Receptors were obtained from a human donor with multiple sclerosis.

This chain joins TRBV12-3 or TRBV12-4 and TRBJ2-2; TRBD2 might be the D (6 bases). CDR3 length: 16 amino acids. V lost 1 base to trimming and J lost 1 base, with 10 bases between them. CDR3: CASSLVPGVNTGELFF. CDR3 nucleotide sequence: TGTGCCAGCAGTTTAGTGCCGGGAGTGAACACCGGGGAGCTGTTTTTT.

Only one count was recorded for this clonotype. The rearrangement uses TRBV9 and TRBJ1-2, with 12 bases lining up with TRBD1. The junction had 11 bases not matched to a gene; V was cut back by 3 bases and J by 8 bases. The germline V gene encodes CDR1 SGDLS and CDR2 YYNGEE. The CDR3 spans 16 residues. CDR3 region: CASSAPAGQGAQGYTF. The CDR3 coding sequence is TGTGCCAGCAGCGCACCAGCGGGACAGGGGGCGCAGGGCTACACCTTC.

The gene calls are TRBV28 and TRBJ2-7; no definite D call. There are 12 residues in the CDR3. V lost 2 bases and J lost 4, with 6 bases in between. The V gene's germline CDR1 is MDHEN and CDR2 SYDVKM. The CDR3 DNA sequence: TGTGCCAGCAGTTTACACGTGTACGAGCAGTACTTC. Protein: CASSLHVYEQYF.

The CDR3 sequence is CSARDMAGSKQETQYF. CDR3 DNA sequence: TGCAGTGCTAGAGATATGGCAGGGAGTAAGCAAGAGACCCAGTACTTC. V gene TRBV20-1 combines with J gene TRBJ2-5, with D tentatively TRBD1 or TRBD2 (5 bases each). The germline V gene has CDR1 DFQATT and CDR2 SNEGSKA (reference sequence). Trimming stripped 0 bases from V and 2 bases from J, with 16 bases between. The length of the CDR3 is 16 residues.

The chain couples TRBV6-5 to TRBJ1-1, with TRBD1 as a possible D gene (6 bases). The CDR3 is 14 amino acids. The ends were cut back, 1 base at V and 6 bases at J, with 12 bases in the middle. CDR1 and CDR2 (germline): MNHEY, SVGAGI. In nucleotides, the CDR3 is TGTGCCAGCAGTTACTGGGACAAAGAATCTGAAGCTTTCTTT. Residues: CASSYWDKESEAFF.

In its sample, this clonotype was seen a few times. CDR3 nucleotides: TGTGCCAGCAGCTTAGGTACCGGGACTGCCTCTTTCGAAGCTTTCTTT. Its translation is CASSLGTGTASFEAFF. This chain uses TRBV7-2 with TRBJ1-1; D is possibly TRBD1 (5 bases). Germline V gives CDR1 SGHTA, CDR2 FQGNSA. This CDR3 is 16 amino acids long. With 1 base removed from V and 8 bases from J, the gap between germline ends came to 20 bases.

The rearrangement joins TRBV11-2 to TRBJ1-1, with D tentatively TRBD1 (5 bases). This CDR3 has 13 residues. Germline V gene data show CDR1 as SGHAT and CDR2 as FQNNGV. Trimming took 5 bases from V and 13 from J, leaving 20 bases between them. CDR3 nucleotide sequence: TGTGCCAGCAGCAGTCTCGGGACCCCGGCTGGTTTCTTT. Translating it yields CASSSLGTPAGFF.

The chain is built from TRBV7-2 and TRBJ2-2; TRBD2 matches at 10 bases. V shed 6 bases and J 5 bases; nucleotides not matched to a gene: 6. Per the germline V gene, CDR1 is SGHTA and CDR2 is FQGNSA. The CDR3 consists of 15 residues. The CDR3 is CASSPSGRGTGELFF. The DNA of the CDR3 is TGTGCCAGCAGTCCCAGCGGGAGGGGGACCGGGGAGCTGTTTTTT.

The chain has TRBV5-1 and TRBJ2-2, with D possibly being TRBD1 or TRBD2 (5 bases each). The CDR3 is 14 residues long. The germline V gene has CDR1 SGHRS and CDR2 YFSETQ. Trimming stripped 4 bases from V and 10 bases from J, with 17 bases between. The chain's CDR3 is CASSPLGAGVELFF. The DNA of the CDR3 is TGCGCCAGCAGCCCCCTCGGGGCCGGTGTGGAGCTGTTTTTT. Complete variable domain (other parts from reference TRBV5-1 and TRBJ2-2): KAGVTQTPRYLIKTRGQQVTLSCSPISGHRSVSWYQQTPGQGLQFLFEYFSETQRNKGNFPGRFSGRQFSNSRSEMNVSTLELGDSALYLCASSPLGAGVELFFGEGSRLTVL.

The chain uses TRBV5-1 and TRBJ2-3; maybe TRBD1 (6 bases). The germline V gene encodes CDR1 SGHRS and CDR2 YFSETQ. Deletions cut 1 base from V and 6 bases from J, with 12 bases between. This CDR3 has 14 residues. The CDR3 DNA is TGCGCCAGCAGCTTGAACCAAAGGGGGGATACGCAGTATTTT. It translates to CASSLNQRGDTQYF.

The chain is built from TRBV2 and TRBJ1-4; 10 nucleotides line up with TRBD1. Germline loops: CDR1 SNHLY, CDR2 FYNNEI. V dropped 3 bases and J dropped 8; count of bases not matched to a gene: 6. The CDR3 runs to 15 residues. CDR3 protein: CASSEMDRGREKLFF. The CDR3 nucleotides are TGTGCCAGCAGTGAGATGGACAGGGGGAGAGAAAAACTGTTTTTT.

Only a few counts were recorded for this clonotype. The chain has TRBV6-5 and TRBJ2-1, with D possibly matching TRBD2 (6 bases). CDR1 is MNHEY, CDR2 SVGAGI, per germline. The CDR3 spans 13 residues. V was trimmed by 2 bases and J by 8 bases, leaving 10 bases between them. The CDR3 coding sequence is TGTGCCAGCAGTTACCGGGACTTCTATGAGCAGTTCTTC. Its translation is CASSYRDFYEQFF.

This clonotype appeared a few times. One junction end disagrees with the germline gene, perhaps due to a read error. The chain carries TRBV7-7 and TRBJ2-1; 10 bases match TRBD1. The CDR3 runs to 14 residues. Germline V gene data show CDR1 as SSHAT and CDR2 as FNYEAQ (reference sequence). The CDR3 reads CASSRDRGWNEQFF. The CDR3 DNA reads TGTGCTAGCAGCCGGGACAGGGGATGGAATGAGCAGTTCTTC.

The genes are TRBV6-5 and TRBJ1-5; D unclear. The CDR3 covers 13 residues. Trimming pared 0 bases from V and 6 bases from J, leaving 6 bases between. CDR1 and CDR2 (germline): MNHEY, SVGAGI. DNA for the CDR3: TGTGCCAGCAGTTACTCGACGGGTCAGCCCCAGCATTTT. This sequence encodes CASSYSTGQPQHF.

The chain uses TRBV9 and TRBJ2-3; 7 bases map to TRBD1. The CDR3 runs 17 residues. Germline lookup yields CDR1 SGDLS and CDR2 YYNGEE. V dropped 7 bases and J dropped 4; count of bases not matched to a gene: 18. CDR3 nucleotide sequence: TGTGCCAGCTCGACAAGTCCGACAGGGCCCCTCGCAGATACGCAGTATTTT. Translated, it gives CASSTSPTGPLADTQYF.

The chain uses TRBV20-1 and TRBJ2-3; D unresolved. With 0 bases removed from V and 0 bases from J, the gap between germline ends came to 7 bases. Germline loops: CDR1 DFQATT, CDR2 SNEGSKA (reference sequence). This CDR3 region has 14 residues. The CDR3 region has the DNA TGCAGTGCTAGAGATAAGGAGAGCACAGATACGCAGTATTTT. It yields the protein CSARDKESTDTQYF.

The rearrangement uses TRBV7-9 and TRBJ2-7; 7 positions agree with TRBD2. The CDR3 consists of 18 residues. Per the germline V gene, CDR1 is SEHNR and CDR2 is FQNEAQ (reference sequence). Trimming cost V 1 base and J 0 bases; bases outside gene matches: 12. The CDR3 region has the DNA TGTGCCAGCAGCTTAGGCCCCTCCCTAGCGGACCACTCCTACGAGCAGTACTTC. Translation: CASSLGPSLADHSYEQYF.

The V gene is TRBV19, the J gene TRBJ2-1; D gene unclear. V dropped 1 base and J dropped 5 bases, with 18 bases sitting between them. The germline gives CDR1 LNHDA, CDR2 SQIVND (reference sequence). This CDR3 is 17 amino acids long. The CDR3 bases are TGTGCCAGTAGTATAGGGGTGCGGTCCCTTGGGGACAATGAGCAGTTCTTC. Translated, it gives CASSIGVRSLGDNEQFF.

The chain has TRBV7-8 and TRBJ2-7; 7 nucleotides match TRBD1. The J segment lost 3 bases and the V segment lost 2 bases, leaving 1 base of the junction unmatched. The CDR3 runs to 13 residues. CDR1 is SGHVS and CDR2 is FQNEAQ in the germline V gene. CDR3 residues: CASSLQGVYEQYV. DNA of the CDR3: TGTGCCAGCAGCTTACAGGGGGTCTACGAGCAGTACGTC.

The rearrangement uses TRBV19 and TRBJ1-4; TRBD1 might be the D (6 bases). Trimming left V 3 bases short and J 1 base short, with 18 bases between. This CDR3 is built from 18 residues. Germline CDR1 and CDR2: LNHDA and SQIVND (reference sequence). The CDR3 spells CASSMIPGTTGTNEKLFF. CDR3 nucleotides: TGTGCCAGTAGTATGATTCCCGGGACAACCGGAACTAATGAAAAACTGTTTTTT.